One T cell receptor (beta chain) is described in this entry. Its antigen is currently unknown. The sample originates from a study of cytomegalovirus exposure and HLA in healthy donors. V lost 6 bases and J lost 6; bases outside the gene matches: 10. The germline gives CDR1 ENHRY, CDR2 SYGVKD. The CDR3 is 14 amino acids. Vbeta (60) and Jbeta (13) primers were used in the PCR. Data came from immunoSEQ multiplex PCR; TCRdb stores just in-frame clones and leaves some out. The sample yields 100,000 to 150,000 clones, about 80% seen once. General study points: There were 150 to 200 TCR beta chains listed as cytomegalovirus-associated.

The chain has TRBV10-3 and TRBJ1-2; 7 bases map to TRBD1. The receptor was isolated from a young man in good health and CMV-seropositive. The specimen sequenced was PBMCs. CDR3 residues: CAIRDLGQENGYTF. CDR3 DNA: TGTGCCATCAGAGACCTTGGACAGGAGAATGGCTACACCTTC.